This entry lists 27 T cell receptor beta chains sequenced from one sample in a study of cytomegalovirus exposure and HLA in healthy donors. 13 Jbeta primers and 60 Vbeta primers were used for the PCR. Here immunoSEQ multiplex PCR was the method, and the copy in TCRdb shows in-frame clones only, minus some. The repertoire consists of about 120,000 clones, with about 68% occurring once and the leading ten covering about 9.9%. The source material was PBMCs. The receptors come from a woman aged 45-65 years in good health and CMV-seropositive.

The gene calls are TRBV4-2 and TRBJ1-2, with D uncertain. V lost 0 bases and J lost 3, with 14 bases in between. The CDR3 totals 16 residues. Germline V gives CDR1 LGHNA, CDR2 YNFKEQ. CDR3 region: CASSQEGSGGYYGYTF. The CDR3 bases are TGTGCCAGCAGCCAAGAGGGTTCTGGCGGCTACTATGGCTACACCTTC.

The V and J genes are TRBV19 and TRBJ2-5; D possibly corresponds to TRBD2 (6 bases). This CDR3 region has 13 residues. Germline V gene data show CDR1 as LNHDA and CDR2 as SQIVND (reference sequence). Trimming took off 5 bases at V and 5 bases at J, with 12 bases between the two ends. This chain's CDR3 is CASSWAEGETQYF. DNA of the CDR3: TGTGCCAGTAGTTGGGCGGAGGGGGAGACCCAGTACTTC.

The rearrangement uses TRBV19 and TRBJ2-6; 7 bases fit TRBD1. V shed 6 bases, J shed 2 bases, and the junction held 4 bases outside the gene matches. This CDR3 spans 15 amino acids. The germline V gene encodes CDR1 LNHDA and CDR2 SQIVND (reference sequence). The DNA of the CDR3 is TGTGCCAGTAGGAACACAGGGGCTGGGGCCAACGTCCTGACTTTC. Amino acid sequence: CASRNTGAGANVLTF. The whole variable domain, remainder taken from reference TRBV19 and TRBJ2-6, is DGGITQSPKYLFRKEGQNVTLSCEQNLNHDAMYWYRQDPGQGLRLIYYSQIVNDFQKGDIAEGYSVSREKKESFPLTVTSAQKNPTAFYLCASRNTGAGANVLTFGAGSRLTVL.

V and J are TRBV4-1 and TRBJ1-1; D is uncertain. The germline gives CDR1 MGHRA, CDR2 YSYEKL. The CDR3 covers 15 residues. V was clipped by 4 bases and J by 10 bases, with 22 bases between them. The CDR3 protein is CASSLEEVNPGGAFF. CDR3 bases: TGCGCCAGCAGCCTTGAAGAAGTGAACCCCGGAGGAGCTTTCTTT.

The V call is TRBV7-6, the J call TRBJ2-2; D perhaps matches TRBD1 (5 bases). Germline CDR1 reads SGHVS; CDR2 reads FNYEAQ. V lost 2 bases and J lost 1, with 14 bases in between. The CDR3 has 17 residues. For the CDR3, the DNA is TGTGCCAGCAGCTTACGACAGATCGTACAGAACACCGGGGAGCTGTTTTTT. Its protein is CASSLRQIVQNTGELFF.

V gene TRBV2 combines with J gene TRBJ1-5, with no clear D. From germline, CDR1 is SNHLY and CDR2 FYNNEI. V lost 1 base to trimming and J lost 7 bases, with 11 bases between them. The CDR3 length is 14 residues. CDR3 region: CASSEGAAGQPQHF. The CDR3 nucleotides read TGTGCCAGCAGTGAAGGGGCAGCAGGACAGCCCCAGCATTTT.

The chain has TRBV6-1 and TRBJ2-5, with TRBD2 identical over 8 bases. Germline CDR1 and CDR2: MNHNS and SASEGT. This CDR3 contains 14 residues. V dropped 5 bases and J dropped 4; count of bases not matched to a gene: 6. CDR3 in DNA: TGTGCCAGCAGTTCCCAAGCGGGGGTAGAGACCCAGTACTTC. Translated, it gives CASSSQAGVETQYF.

V gene TRBV30 combines with J gene TRBJ2-7, with 11 bases matching TRBD2. Germline CDR1 is GTSNPN and CDR2 is SVGIG (reference sequence). The trim removed 3 bases at V and 0 bases at J, leaving 10 bases unmatched. The CDR3 spans 17 residues. The CDR3 nucleotides are TGTGCCTGGAGCCGGGGACGTACTAGCGGGAGCTCCTACGAGCAGTACTTC. As protein: CAWSRGRTSGSSYEQYF.

The V and J genes are TRBV7-6 and TRBJ1-2; TRBD1 is a possible D gene (5 bases). Deletions cut 7 bases from V and 3 bases from J, with 12 bases between. The CDR3 is made up of 13 amino acids. Germline V gene data show CDR1 as SGHVS and CDR2 as FNYEAQ. The CDR3: CASIVRVDYGYTF. The CDR3 bases are TGTGCCAGCATCGTCAGGGTAGACTATGGCTACACCTTC.

The genes are TRBV30 and TRBJ1-5; tentative D call: TRBD1 (6 bases). Germline V gene data show CDR1 as GTSNPN and CDR2 as SVGIG (reference sequence). The CDR3 runs 13 residues. Trimming took off 1 base at V and 7 bases at J, with 11 bases between the two ends. The CDR3 protein is CAWSEGGGQPQHF. In DNA, the CDR3 is TGTGCCTGGAGTGAGGGAGGGGGACAGCCCCAGCATTTT. The full variable domain, rest sourced from reference TRBV30 and TRBJ1-5, is SQTIHQWPATLVQPVGSPLSLECTVEGTSNPNLYWYRQAAGRGLQLLFYSVGIGQISSEVPQNLSASRPQDRQFILSSKKLLLSDSGFYLCAWSEGGGQPQHFGDGTRLSIL.

This clone came up a few times. Here the CDR3 reads CASSEVAAGLAKNIQYF. The CDR3, as DNA: TGTGCCAGCAGTGAAGTAGCCGCCGGTCTAGCCAAAAACATTCAGTACTTC. The chain links TRBV2 to TRBJ2-4; the D is unclear. Germline assignment: CDR1 SNHLY and CDR2 FYNNEI. Trimming removed 1 base at V and 0 bases at J, with 13 bases between. The CDR3 length is 17 residues.

The gene calls are TRBV10-3 and TRBJ1-1; D not resolved. This CDR3 is 14 amino acids long. Germline V gene sequence: CDR1 ENHRY, CDR2 SYGVKD. With 3 bases removed from V and 1 base from J, the gap between germline ends came to 9 bases. The CDR3 nucleotides read TGTGCCATCAGTGAATCGGTCCAGAACACTGAAGCTTTCTTT. Translating gives CAISESVQNTEAFF.

This clone was detected only a few times. The V and J genes are TRBV6-5 and TRBJ1-5, with 10 nucleotides matching TRBD1. Germline loops: CDR1 MNHEY, CDR2 SVGAGI. The ends lost 0 bases at V and 6 bases at J; junction bases unmatched: 2. The CDR3 runs to 15 residues. CDR3 in DNA: TGTGCCAGCAGTTACTCGACAGGGGGCGGTCAGCCCCAGCATTTT. This encodes CASSYSTGGGQPQHF.

The V and J genes are TRBV25-1 and TRBJ2-3; weak D call: TRBD2 (5 bases). Germline values: CDR1 MGHDK, CDR2 SYGVNS. V was cut by 4 bases and J by 3 bases, with 14 bases left in between. The CDR3 has 15 residues. The CDR3 reads CASSAGGKGTDTQYF. DNA of the CDR3: TGTGCCAGCAGTGCTGGAGGAAAAGGGACAGATACGCAGTATTTT.

The CDR3 here is CASSLFDRLNSPLHF. The CDR3 bases are TGTGCCAGCAGCTTATTTGACAGACTGAATTCACCCCTCCACTTT. V usage is TRBV7-2 and J usage is TRBJ1-6, with a weak D call TRBD1 (5 bases). Between the trimmed V and J ends, which lost 2 bases and 7 bases, there was a span of 12 bases. The CDR3 spans 15 residues. Germline V lookup: CDR1 SGHTA, CDR2 FQGNSA. The full variable domain, in which reference TRBV7-2 and TRBJ1-6 provide the parts outside the CDR3, is GAGVSQSPSNKVTEKGKDVELRCDPISGHTALYWYRQSLGQGLEFLIYFQGNSAPDKSGLPSDRFSAERTGGSVSTLTIQRTQQEDSAVYLCASSLFDRLNSPLHFGNGTRLTVT.

This chain joins TRBV7-3 and TRBJ2-1; 8 nucleotides agree with TRBD2. The CDR3 length is 13 residues. J lost 10 bases, V lost 5 bases, and 7 bases had no gene match. CDR1 is SGHTA and CDR2 is FQGTGA in the germline V gene. CDR3 coding DNA: TGTGCCAGCAGCCCAGCGGGAGCGCTAGAGCAGTTCTTC. Translated: CASSPAGALEQFF.

In DNA, the CDR3 is TGCGCCAGCAGCCAAGTGACTAGCGGACAAGAGACCCAGTACTTC. Its translation: CASSQVTSGQETQYF. J is TRBJ2-5 and V is TRBV4-1, with 9 positions matching TRBD2. The CDR3 loop spans 15 amino acids. V lost 1 base to trimming and J lost 2 bases; unmatched junction nucleotides: 2. Germline V gene data show CDR1 as MGHRA and CDR2 as YSYEKL.

This clone was detected a few times. The CDR3 DNA is TGTGCCAGCAGCGTAGAGCCTACAGGGGGCGATGAGCAGTTCTTC. Encoded protein: CASSVEPTGGDEQFF. The J gene is TRBJ2-1, the V gene TRBV9; 9 bases line up with TRBD1. The CDR3 sequence is 15 residues long. Germline CDR1 and CDR2: SGDLS and YYNGEE. Trimming removed 0 bases from V and 8 bases from J; junction bases left unmatched: 6.

The chain joins TRBV10-2 to TRBJ2-3; TRBD2 aligns across 10 bases. This CDR3 spans 13 amino acids. Germline lookup yields CDR1 WSHSY and CDR2 SAAADI. Trimming at V came to 5 bases and at J to 4 bases, leaving 0 bases not matched to a gene. This chain's CDR3 is CASSSGRADTQYF. In DNA form, the CDR3 reads TGCGCCAGCAGTAGCGGGAGGGCAGATACGCAGTATTTT.

The gene calls are TRBV10-3 and TRBJ1-2, with D possibly matching TRBD1 (6 bases). This CDR3 contains 14 residues. The germline CDR1 and CDR2 sequences are ENHRY and SYGVKD. V lost 10 bases and J 2 bases, leaving 17 bases between the germline ends. The CDR3 DNA is TGTGCCACCTTGGACAGCGCCTCCAACTATGGCTACACCTTC. This codes for CATLDSASNYGYTF.

The J gene is TRBJ1-2, the V gene TRBV27, with a weak D call TRBD1 (6 bases). V dropped 5 bases and J dropped 2 bases, with 6 bases sitting between them. The CDR3 runs 12 residues. CDR1 is MNHEY, CDR2 SMNVEV, per germline (reference sequence). DNA of the CDR3: TGTGCCAGCAGTGACAGGAACTATGGCTACACCTTC. Protein product: CASSDRNYGYTF.

This sequence joins TRBV4-3 and TRBJ2-7; D possibly corresponds to TRBD1 (6 bases). CDR3 size: 15 residues. V was trimmed by 3 bases and J by 4 bases, leaving 16 bases between them. Germline values: CDR1 LGHNA, CDR2 YSLEER. CDR3 residues: CASSQSQGAFYEQYF. CDR3 nucleotides: TGCGCCAGCAGCCAGTCACAGGGCGCCTTTTACGAGCAGTACTTC.

The V call is TRBV4-1, the J call TRBJ2-5, with 9 positions matching TRBD1. The V gene end was trimmed by 2 bases and the J gene end by 4 bases; junction bases not matched to a gene: 8. Germline lookup yields CDR1 MGHRA and CDR2 YSYEKL. This CDR3 has 16 amino acids. CDR3 in amino acids: CASSQRGTGTGETQYF. CDR3 sequence (DNA): TGCGCCAGCAGCCAACGGGGGACAGGGACTGGAGAGACCCAGTACTTC.

The chain links TRBV6-1 to TRBJ2-5; maybe TRBD2 (6 bases). Germline loops: CDR1 MNHNS, CDR2 SASEGT. V dropped 8 bases and J dropped 2 bases, with 12 bases sitting between them. The CDR3 runs to 13 residues. CDR3 bases: TGTGCCAGCGGGGACTCACGACAAGAGACCCAGTACTTC. Translation gives CASGDSRQETQYF.

The sample holds one count of this clone. The chain carries TRBV30 and TRBJ2-5, with D possibly matching TRBD1 (7 bases). Trimming cost V 0 bases and J 0 bases, with 20 bases left between them. Per the germline V gene, CDR1 is GTSNPN and CDR2 is SVGIG (reference sequence). The CDR3 is made up of 18 amino acids. CDR3 region: CAWSVYVSGGRYQETQYF. The CDR3 DNA follows: TGTGCCTGGAGTGTATATGTCTCAGGGGGGAGGTACCAAGAGACCCAGTACTTC.

This clone was counted a single time. The chain is built from TRBV28 and TRBJ2-7; tentative D call: TRBD1 (6 bases). The V gene lost 3 bases and the J gene lost 3 bases, with 18 bases spanning the gap. Germline assignment: CDR1 MDHEN and CDR2 SYDVKM. The CDR3 has 16 amino acids. The CDR3 protein is CASSLGTTTLRYEQYF. The CDR3 coding sequence is TGTGCCAGCAGTTTGGGGACAACCACCCTTCGCTACGAGCAGTACTTC.

Here the CDR3 reads CASSIKASGSHYNEQFF. In nucleotides, the CDR3 is TGTGCCAGTAGTATAAAAGCTAGCGGGAGTCACTACAATGAGCAGTTCTTC. The gene calls are TRBV19 and TRBJ2-1; TRBD2 agrees at 10 bases. The CDR3 is made up of 17 amino acids. J was trimmed by 3 bases and V by 2 bases; bases with no gene match: 7. In germline, CDR1 is LNHDA, CDR2 SQIVND (reference sequence).